The rows below give T cell receptor beta chains drawn from one sample of a study of blood T cell repertoires in COVID-19. Using immunoSEQ multiplex PCR, the repertoire was profiled, and TCRdb retains in-frame clones only, with some absent. The profile shows fewer than 250,000 clones, approximately 84% of them singletons. Sequencing input: peripheral blood. The source is a middle-aged man with acute or convalescent COVID-19. The CDR3 runs from the conserved cysteine through the conserved F or W. Fields, in order: CDR3 protein, J gene, V gene.

CDR3aa: CAISARDSVEETQYF
j_gene: TRBJ2-5
v_gene: TRBV10-3

CDR3aa: CASSQGEGEQFF
j_gene: TRBJ2-1
v_gene: TRBV4-2

CDR3aa: CASTRQGDTIYF
j_gene: TRBJ1-3
v_gene: TRBV9

CDR3aa: CASSNGQRTDTQYF
j_gene: TRBJ2-3
v_gene: TRBV5-1

CDR3aa: CASSLGRDSLGYTF
j_gene: TRBJ1-2
v_gene: TRBV5-1

CDR3aa: CAWKEGGVYGYTF
j_gene: TRBJ1-2
v_gene: TRBV30

CDR3aa: CASSPPSGSGANVLTF
j_gene: TRBJ2-6
v_gene: TRBV18

CDR3aa: CASSSGGAGRSYNEQFF
j_gene: TRBJ2-1
v_gene: TRBV7-9

CDR3aa: CASSLDSGERETQYF
j_gene: TRBJ2-5
v_gene: TRBV5-4

CDR3aa: CASSSTGGGYGYTF
j_gene: TRBJ1-2
v_gene: TRBV6-5

CDR3aa: CASSRTSGGAYEQFF
j_gene: TRBJ2-1
v_gene: TRBV25-1

CDR3aa: CASSLASGTGGRETQYF
j_gene: TRBJ2-5
v_gene: TRBV5-1

CDR3aa: CASSTLTGGGYNQPQHF
j_gene: TRBJ1-5
v_gene: TRBV19

CDR3aa: CASRGEVNSNQPQHF
j_gene: TRBJ1-5
v_gene: TRBV19

CDR3aa: CASSQGGGYTF
j_gene: TRBJ1-2
v_gene: TRBV19

CDR3aa: CASSLRLAGGRETQYF
j_gene: TRBJ2-5
v_gene: TRBV5-4

CDR3aa: CASSFALAGGSDTQYF
j_gene: TRBJ2-3
v_gene: TRBV7-9

CDR3aa: CASSPLRGLQGGEQYF
j_gene: TRBJ2-7
v_gene: TRBV7-8

CDR3aa: CASSYGTVNTEAFF
j_gene: TRBJ1-1
v_gene: TRBV6-5

CDR3aa: CASTSQGWYAF
j_gene: TRBJ1-4
v_gene: TRBV6-4

CDR3aa: CASSLGGLAGANEQFF
j_gene: TRBJ2-1
v_gene: TRBV7-9

CDR3aa: CAWRPKTSEGETQYF
j_gene: TRBJ2-5
v_gene: TRBV30

CDR3aa: CASRLYGTSGGQETQYF
j_gene: TRBJ2-5
v_gene: TRBV12-2

CDR3aa: CASSQITSTFSGANVLTF
j_gene: TRBJ2-6
v_gene: TRBV4-2

CDR3aa: CASSSPGTGSSYEQYF
j_gene: TRBJ2-7
v_gene: TRBV27

CDR3aa: CASSIGGLNTEAFF
j_gene: TRBJ1-1
v_gene: TRBV19

CDR3aa: CASSRRTGNTGELFF
j_gene: TRBJ2-2
v_gene: TRBV4-1

CDR3aa: CASSLGVSGPNTGELFF
j_gene: TRBJ2-2
v_gene: TRBV7-9

CDR3aa: CASAGQGPYGELFF
j_gene: TRBJ2-2
v_gene: TRBV2

CDR3aa: CASSLGVFPTGTDTQYF
j_gene: TRBJ2-3
v_gene: TRBV11-2

CDR3aa: CASSESLVPGTTNTGELFF
j_gene: TRBJ2-2
v_gene: TRBV10-1

CDR3aa: CASSPRQGVLEQYF
j_gene: TRBJ2-7
v_gene: TRBV6-5

CDR3aa: CASRFAGGNEQFF
j_gene: TRBJ2-1
v_gene: TRBV12-5

CDR3aa: CASMGGLGQPQHF
j_gene: TRBJ1-5
v_gene: TRBV2

CDR3aa: CASSTPRQGISEQYF
j_gene: TRBJ2-7
v_gene: TRBV19

CDR3aa: CASSLEALAGVSTDTQYF
j_gene: TRBJ2-3
v_gene: TRBV18

CDR3aa: CASSLDSRNGYTF
j_gene: TRBJ1-2
v_gene: TRBV5-1

CDR3aa: CATSDLRAGGYTF
j_gene: TRBJ1-2
v_gene: TRBV24-1

CDR3aa: CASSTTGTGYSPLHF
j_gene: TRBJ1-6
v_gene: TRBV19

CDR3aa: CASSAGQGDEKLFF
j_gene: TRBJ1-4
v_gene: TRBV5-1

CDR3aa: CASSLAGGPAETQYF
j_gene: TRBJ2-5
v_gene: TRBV5-1